These T cell receptor beta chains were read from a single sample in a study of blood T cell repertoires in COVID-19. TCRdb's table, derived via immunoSEQ multiplex PCR, lists solely in-frame clones and lacks some. Here the sample spans about 140,000 clones, under 90% being singletons. The sequencing sample was made of peripheral blood. All receptors come from a woman of 80 years or more in a cohort sampled during active or convalescent COVID-19. CDR3s include the opening cysteine and the closing phenylalanine or tryptophan. Fields, in order: D gene, J gene, V gene, clone size, CDR3 DNA, CDR3 protein. The D gene is left open where the match is weak. Only part of the rows carry a size: once, few, many, or a class if the clone is expanded.

D: NA
J: TRBJ1-1
V: TRBV28
size: NA
DNA: TGTGCCAGCAGCCCCCCCAGGCACACTGAAGCTTTCTTT
CDR3: CASSPPRHTEAFF

D: NA
J: TRBJ1-1
V: TRBV30
size: few
DNA: TGTGCCTGGAGTGTTTTAGATACTGAAGCTTTCTTT
CDR3: CAWSVLDTEAFF

D: NA
J: TRBJ1-1
V: TRBV7-2
size: NA
DNA: TGTGCCAGCAGCCCAGGTCCGGCAAGGAACACTGAAGCTTTCTTT
CDR3: CASSPGPARNTEAFF

D: TRBD1
J: TRBJ1-5
V: TRBV2
size: NA
DNA: TGTGCCAGCAGTGAGGGACAGGGCGGACAGCCCCAGCATTTT
CDR3: CASSEGQGGQPQHF

D: TRBD2
J: TRBJ2-3
V: TRBV7-9
size: few
DNA: TGTGCCAGCAGCCCGCGGGGGGCCCGCACAGATACGCAGTATTTT
CDR3: CASSPRGARTDTQYF

D: TRBD1
J: TRBJ2-6
V: TRBV5-1
size: NA
DNA: TGCGCCAGCAGCTTGGCCACACAGGGGTCCGGGGCCAACGTCCTGACTTTC
CDR3: CASSLATQGSGANVLTF

D: NA
J: TRBJ2-1
V: TRBV13
size: NA
DNA: TGTGCCAGCAGCTTAGGGGCCGACAGGCGGAATGAGCAGTTCTTC
CDR3: CASSLGADRRNEQFF

D: TRBD1
J: TRBJ2-1
V: TRBV11-1
size: NA
DNA: TGTGCCAGCAGCTTAGCGCGACAGGGGGCCGACAATGAGCAGTTCTTC
CDR3: CASSLARQGADNEQFF

D: TRBD1
J: TRBJ2-1
V: TRBV3-1/TRBV3-2
size: NA
DNA: TGTGCCAGCGGACAGGGGTCGAACAATGAGCAGTTCTTC
CDR3: CASGQGSNNEQFF

D: TRBD1
J: TRBJ1-5
V: TRBV2
size: NA
DNA: TGTGCCAGCAGTGCCCAGGGGGTCGGCAATCAGCCCCAGCATTTT
CDR3: CASSAQGVGNQPQHF

D: TRBD1
J: TRBJ2-2
V: TRBV9
size: NA
DNA: TGTGCCAGCAGCGCCCGACAGGGACCCGGGGAGCTGTTTTTT
CDR3: CASSARQGPGELFF

D: TRBD1
J: TRBJ1-2
V: TRBV19
size: NA
DNA: TGTGCCAGTAGAGGGACAGGGGGCTTCTATGGCTACACCTTC
CDR3: CASRGTGGFYGYTF

D: TRBD1
J: TRBJ2-5
V: TRBV19
size: NA
DNA: TGTGCCAGTAGTCAAGGGGGCGAAGAGACCCAGTACTTC
CDR3: CASSQGGEETQYF

D: TRBD1
J: TRBJ1-6
V: TRBV15
size: NA
DNA: TGTGCCACCAGCCGAATCACAGGGGCGAATTCACCCCTCCACTTT
CDR3: CATSRITGANSPLHF

D: TRBD1
J: TRBJ1-4
V: TRBV3-1/TRBV3-2
size: once
DNA: TGTGCCAGCAGCCGCATAACAGGGGTAGGCGAAAAACTGTTTTTT
CDR3: CASSRITGVGEKLFF

D: NA
J: TRBJ1-5
V: TRBV21-1
size: NA
DNA: TGTGCCAGCAGCCCCAATTTTGGCATTAATCAGCCCCAGCATTTT
CDR3: CASSPNFGINQPQHF

D: TRBD1
J: TRBJ1-6
V: TRBV3-1/TRBV3-2
size: NA
DNA: TGTGCCAGCCGACAGGGGGCAACCAATTCACCCCTCCACTTT
CDR3: CASRQGATNSPLHF

D: TRBD1
J: TRBJ2-7
V: TRBV6-6
size: NA
DNA: TGTGCCAGCAGTTACAAGGTGGGACAGGGGAGGGCCGAGCAGTACTTC
CDR3: CASSYKVGQGRAEQYF

D: TRBD2
J: TRBJ2-3
V: TRBV4-1
size: NA
DNA: TGCGCCAGCAGCCGACTACCGGGAGCGGGGCGCACAGATACGCAGTATTTT
CDR3: CASSRLPGAGRTDTQYF

D: TRBD1
J: TRBJ1-5
V: TRBV7-8
size: NA
DNA: TGTGCCAGCAGCTTAGCGAGGACAGGGGTCCTATCAGAGCCCCAGCATTTT
CDR3: CASSLARTGVLSEPQHF

D: NA
J: TRBJ1-5
V: TRBV19
size: NA
DNA: TGTGCCACCAGTGACCCCTACGGGGACTATCAGCCCCAGCATTTT
CDR3: CATSDPYGDYQPQHF

D: NA
J: TRBJ1-2
V: TRBV5-4
size: NA
DNA: TGTGCCAGCAGCCGAAGGGAGGGCTATGGCTACACCTTC
CDR3: CASSRREGYGYTF

D: TRBD2
J: TRBJ2-5
V: TRBV7-6
size: NA
DNA: TGTGCCAGCAGCGGTGGTAGCGGGGGGGCCAGAGAGACCCAGTACTTC
CDR3: CASSGGSGGARETQYF

D: NA
J: TRBJ1-2
V: TRBV3-1/TRBV3-2
size: once
DNA: TGTGCCAGCAGCTTCCAGGGTTTTGGCTACACCTTC
CDR3: CASSFQGFGYTF

D: NA
J: TRBJ1-2
V: TRBV12-3/TRBV12-4
size: NA
DNA: TGTGCCAGCAGTCCCCGGGGTCGGGATGGCTACACCTTC
CDR3: CASSPRGRDGYTF

D: NA
J: TRBJ1-3
V: TRBV3-1/TRBV3-2
size: NA
DNA: TGTGCCAGCAGCCAAGATTTTGGGAGGGCGCTAAACACCATATATTTT
CDR3: CASSQDFGRALNTIYF

D: TRBD1
J: TRBJ2-7
V: TRBV5-1
size: NA
DNA: TGCGCCAGCAGCACAGACAGGGGGCCATACGAGCAGTACTTC
CDR3: CASSTDRGPYEQYF

D: TRBD2
J: TRBJ2-4
V: TRBV6-5
size: NA
DNA: TGTGCCAGCAGGGGAGGTTTTGGGGGGGACATTCAGTACTTC
CDR3: CASRGGFGGDIQYF

D: NA
J: TRBJ2-7
V: TRBV7-8
size: NA
DNA: TGTGCCAGCACCCTCGTAGTAAGCTCCTACGAGCAGTACTTC
CDR3: CASTLVVSSYEQYF

D: TRBD1
J: TRBJ1-1
V: TRBV19
size: NA
DNA: TGTGCCAGTATTTCGGACAGGCGGAACACTGAAGCTTTCTTT
CDR3: CASISDRRNTEAFF

D: TRBD1
J: TRBJ2-2
V: TRBV6-2/TRBV6-3
size: few
DNA: TGTGCCAGCAGTTCAACAGGGGGCGGACTGACCGGGGAGCTGTTTTTT
CDR3: CASSSTGGGLTGELFF

D: TRBD1
J: TRBJ2-1
V: TRBV11-2
size: NA
DNA: TGTGCCAGCAGCCGCGACAGGGGTGAGCAGTTCTTC
CDR3: CASSRDRGEQFF

D: NA
J: TRBJ2-2
V: TRBV5-1
size: NA
DNA: TGCGCCAGCAGCTTGGTGGGGGGTGTCACCACCGGGGAGCTGTTTTTT
CDR3: CASSLVGGVTTGELFF

D: NA
J: TRBJ1-2
V: TRBV3-1/TRBV3-2
size: NA
DNA: TGTGCCAGCAGCCAGAAAAGACGAGGCTATGGCTACACCTTC
CDR3: CASSQKRRGYGYTF

D: TRBD1
J: TRBJ2-5
V: TRBV15
size: NA
DNA: TGTGCCACCAGCATGACAGGGGGCTGGGAGACCCAGTACTTC
CDR3: CATSMTGGWETQYF

D: NA
J: TRBJ2-5
V: TRBV7-9
size: NA
DNA: TGTGCCAGCAGCTTTGACGCGGTTTGGACAGCAGAGACCCAGTACTTC
CDR3: CASSFDAVWTAETQYF

D: TRBD1
J: TRBJ1-1
V: TRBV7-2
size: NA
DNA: TGTGCCAGCAGCTCCCGACAGGGTACTTCTGAAGCTTTCTTT
CDR3: CASSSRQGTSEAFF

D: TRBD1
J: TRBJ2-2
V: TRBV18
size: few
DNA: TGTGCCAGCTCACCAGGGACAGGGAACACCGGGGAGCTGTTTTTT
CDR3: CASSPGTGNTGELFF

D: NA
J: TRBJ2-1
V: TRBV18
size: NA
DNA: TGTGCCAGCTCACCGCGGCAGGGCAGCCTCAATGAGCAGTTCTTC
CDR3: CASSPRQGSLNEQFF

D: TRBD2
J: TRBJ2-3
V: TRBV29-1
size: once
DNA: TGCAGCGTTGACCTACTAGCGGCTAGCACAGATACGCAGTATTTT
CDR3: CSVDLLAASTDTQYF

D: NA
J: TRBJ1-1
V: TRBV18
size: NA
DNA: TGTGCCAGCTCACCACCGGGGCCCTTCACTGAAGCTTTCTTT
CDR3: CASSPPGPFTEAFF

D: NA
J: TRBJ2-7
V: TRBV10-3
size: NA
DNA: TGTGCCATCAGTGAATCGGAGGTTTCCTACGAGCAGTACTTC
CDR3: CAISESEVSYEQYF

D: TRBD1
J: TRBJ1-6
V: TRBV25-1
size: NA
DNA: TGTGCCAGCAGTGACGACAGGGGGCATAATTCACCCCTCCACTTT
CDR3: CASSDDRGHNSPLHF